This note documents a single T cell receptor (beta chain) sequence. Its antigen is undetermined. The TCR beta profiling, which covered VDJ combination and CDR3 sequence, was carried out using genomic DNA as the template. Each CDR3 protein is one row after TCRdb ran MiXCR on the reads. The repertoire consists of hundreds of thousands of distinct CDR3 sequences, with approximately 33% occurring once and the leading ten covering 0.7% to 1%. The CDR3 contains 16 residues. Trimming took off 3 bases at V and 4 bases at J, with 16 bases between the two ends. In germline, CDR1 is MNHEY, CDR2 SVGEGT. The sample originates from a study of CD8+CD57+ T cells in acquired aplastic anemia. Study-wide findings and caveats: Patients and healthy controls showed no significant CD8+ Simpson's diversity difference. Both patients and controls carried the same twenty-nine CD8+ CDR3 sequences.

Patients chosen for sequencing had CD8+CD57+ cells that had expanded, as shown by flow cytometry. Acquired aplastic anemia of severe grade affected all patients. The chain carries TRBV6-2 or TRBV6-3 and TRBJ2-1; D uncertain. What was sequenced was sorted CD4+, CD8+, or CD8+CD57+ T cells (not recorded which) from PBMCs. The clonotype was recovered from a human donor with aplastic anemia. CDR3 loop: CASSYDSVGWYNEQFF. The CDR3 region has the DNA TGTGCCAGCAGTTATGACTCGGTTGGGTGGTACAATGAGCAGTTCTTC.